A selection of T cell receptor beta chains follows, all from one sample in a study of blood T cells in healthy people across ages. TCRdb analysed the 5' RACE reads with MiXCR anew, one entry per CDR3 protein. The data show around 2 million distinct CDR3 sequences, approximately 40% seen once. Sequencing used blood. These receptors all come from a human donor in good health. The CDR3 runs from the conserved cysteine through the conserved F or W. Each record gives: J gene, V gene, D gene, clone size, CDR3 protein, CDR3 DNA. The D gene is left open where the match is weak. The size of a clone is reported for some rows only, either as once, few or many, or as a class for expanded clones.

TRBJ2-3	TRBV5-1	TRBD2	few	CASSLEGRASDTQYF	TGCGCCAGCAGCTTGGAAGGGAGGGCGTCAGATACGCAGTATTTT
TRBJ1-2	TRBV12-3/TRBV12-4	-	few	CASRSTGRNYGYTF	TGTGCCAGCAGGTCGACAGGAAGGAACTATGGCTACACCTTC
TRBJ2-1	TRBV9	-	-	CASSVGEPYSEQFF	TGTGCCAGCAGCGTAGGGGAGCCGTACAGTGAGCAGTTCTTC
TRBJ2-1	TRBV7-9	-	-	CASSTGTVVGEQFF	TGTGCCAGCAGCACTGGGACCGTGGTGGGTGAGCAGTTCTTC
TRBJ2-7	TRBV25-1	TRBD2	few	CASRGFGGKDEQYF	TGTGCCAGCAGAGGATTCGGGGGGAAGGACGAGCAGTACTTC
TRBJ2-5	TRBV12-3/TRBV12-4	TRBD2	-	CASSFYGGGNEETQYF	TGTGCCAGCAGTTTCTACGGGGGAGGGAACGAAGAGACCCAGTACTTC
TRBJ2-1	TRBV7-2	TRBD2	-	CASSLTTSGYPSSYNEQFF	TGTGCCAGCAGCTTAACGACTAGCGGGTACCCTAGCTCCTACAATGAGCAGTTCTTC
TRBJ1-6	TRBV29-1	TRBD1	-	CSVMGQANSPLHF	TGCAGCGTAATGGGACAGGCAAATTCACCCCTCCACTTT
TRBJ1-1	TRBV18	-	-	CASSPRGRRDTEAFF	TGTGCCAGCTCACCGAGGGGCAGGAGAGACACTGAAGCTTTCTTT
TRBJ1-4	TRBV7-2	-	few	CASSPFQGRGEKLFF	TGTGCCAGCAGCCCCTTCCAGGGCCGGGGTGAAAAACTGTTTTTT
TRBJ1-5	TRBV7-2	-	-	CASSWLGDQPQHF	TGTGCCAGCAGCTGGTTGGGGGATCAGCCCCAGCATTTT
TRBJ2-7	TRBV6-5	-	many	CASMQLRDAYEQYF	TGTGCCAGCATGCAACTCAGGGACGCCTACGAGCAGTACTTC
TRBJ1-1	TRBV7-9	TRBD1	few	CASSFDGTGVGNTEAFF	TGTGCCAGCAGCTTCGATGGGACAGGGGTAGGGAACACTGAAGCTTTCTTT
TRBJ2-5	TRBV20-1	-	-	CSARPSMETQYF	TGCAGTGCTAGGCCTAGCATGGAGACCCAGTACTTC
TRBJ1-6	TRBV12-3/TRBV12-4	-	few	CASRGNSISPLHF	TGTGCCAGCAGGGGGAATTCCATCTCACCCCTCCACTTT
TRBJ2-7	TRBV5-6	TRBD1	-	CASSAFPGTGAYEQYF	TGTGCCAGCAGCGCGTTTCCCGGGACAGGGGCGTACGAGCAGTACTTC
TRBJ2-3	TRBV5-1	-	few	CASSFRSDTQYF	TGCGCCAGCAGCTTCCGCTCGGATACGCAGTATTTT
TRBJ2-1	TRBV28	TRBD1	few	CASSTLDDRAHEQFF	TGTGCCAGCAGTACCCTCGACGACAGGGCCCATGAGCAGTTCTTC